This T cell receptor beta chain was identified in a study of T cells after posttransplantation cyclophosphamide. Data came from immunoSEQ multiplex PCR; TCRdb stores just in-frame clones and leaves some out. In total the sample includes under 30,000 clones, none of them seen once. This clone was seen a handful of times. Its antigen is not known. There are 15 residues in the CDR3. The ends were cut back, 2 bases at V and 4 bases at J, with 13 bases in the middle. Germline CDR1 reads KGHDR; CDR2 reads SFDVKD. Study findings and constraints: Skin or GI-infiltrating T cells shared few TRB sequences with blood.

The chain joins TRBV24-1 to TRBJ2-5, with D tentatively TRBD2 (5 bases). The clonotype comes from a woman aged 60 to 75 in good health, CMV-negative, and a related stem cell transplant donor. Sequenced material: PBMCs. CDR3 coding DNA: TGTGCCACCAGTGATTCCAGGACTCCGGGAGAGACCCAGTACTTC. It encodes CATSDSRTPGETQYF.